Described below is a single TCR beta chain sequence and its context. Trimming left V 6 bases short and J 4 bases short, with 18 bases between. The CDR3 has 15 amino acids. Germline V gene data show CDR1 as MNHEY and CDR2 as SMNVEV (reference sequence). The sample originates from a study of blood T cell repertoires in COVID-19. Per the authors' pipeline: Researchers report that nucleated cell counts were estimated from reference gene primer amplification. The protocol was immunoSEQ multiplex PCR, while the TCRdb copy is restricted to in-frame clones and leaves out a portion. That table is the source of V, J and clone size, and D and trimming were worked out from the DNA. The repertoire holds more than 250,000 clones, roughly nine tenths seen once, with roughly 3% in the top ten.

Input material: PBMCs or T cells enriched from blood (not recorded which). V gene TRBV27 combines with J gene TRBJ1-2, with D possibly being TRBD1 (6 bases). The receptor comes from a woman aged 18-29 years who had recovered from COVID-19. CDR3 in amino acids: CASSQGRGLLYGYTF. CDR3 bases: TGTGCCAGCAGCCAGGGCAGGGGCTTACTCTATGGCTACACCTTC.